This T cell receptor beta chain was sequenced during a study of blood T cells in healthy people across ages. General study results and limits: One million T cells yielded diversity estimates that were considered underestimates. TCR beta diversity, measured per million T cells, fell in a roughly linear way with age. Strong correlation existed between TCR beta diversity and naive T cell percentage.

Primed by a sample-barcoded 5' primer and a J-beta primer mix, a second PCR proceeded for 7 to 11 cycles. TCRdb passed the 5' RACE reads through MiXCR, listing each CDR3 protein once. The data show 1.5 million to 2 million distinct CDR3 sequences, less than 50% seen once. The V gene's germline CDR1 is DFQATT and CDR2 SNEGSKA (reference sequence). CDR3 size: 16 residues. Trimming shortened V by 5 bases and J by 3 bases, and 23 bases separated the two germline ends. With respect to this clonotype: What it recognizes is unknown.

Input material: blood. The sequence came from a middle-aged woman in good health. V is TRBV20-1 and J is TRBJ2-7; D tentatively reads TRBD1 or TRBD2 (5 bases each). This CDR3 reads CSAPRGGTATFYEQYF. The CDR3 DNA follows: TGCAGTGCTCCCAGAGGTGGGACGGCTACGTTCTACGAGCAGTACTTC.